Below are 14 T cell receptor beta chains sequenced from a single sample in a study of T cell responses to AZD1222 COVID-19 vaccine. This table comes from immunoSEQ multiplex PCR, and its TCRdb copy is limited to in-frame clones, with some not included. This sample carries about 130,000 clones, about 88% of them seen once, and the ten largest clones take around a tenth. Sequences were derived from peripheral blood, sampled 28 days after the second AZD1222 dose. The origin of the receptors is an adult who received the AZD1222 COVID-19 vaccine.

V usage is TRBV4-3 and J usage is TRBJ1-2, with D uncertain. Trimming cost V 0 bases and J 8 bases, with 13 bases left between them. The length of the CDR3 is 14 residues. In germline, CDR1 is LGHNA, CDR2 YSLEER. The CDR3 DNA reads TGCGCCAGCAGCCAAGACCGAGGAGCTGGGGGCTACACCTTC. Its translation is CASSQDRGAGGYTF.

The chain is built from TRBV9 and TRBJ2-5, with 8 nucleotides matching TRBD1. This CDR3 contains 15 residues. Trimming removed 4 bases from V and 5 bases from J; junction bases left unmatched: 10. CDR1 is SGDLS and CDR2 is YYNGEE in the germline V gene. The CDR3 DNA is TGTGCCAGCAGCCCCTCCTTAAACAGGGGGGAGACCCAGTACTTC. Protein product: CASSPSLNRGETQYF.

The J gene is TRBJ2-1, the V gene TRBV5-5; D not certain. Trimming stripped 0 bases from V and 5 bases from J, with 9 bases between. The CDR3 contains 14 residues. CDR1 and CDR2 from the germline V gene are SGHKS and YYEKEE (reference sequence). CDR3 amino acids: CASSLVADDNEQFF. As DNA, the CDR3 is TGTGCCAGCAGCTTGGTTGCAGACGACAATGAGCAGTTCTTC.

This chain joins TRBV19 and TRBJ2-3, with TRBD2 identical over 7 bases. The CDR3 runs 14 residues. Germline V gives CDR1 LNHDA, CDR2 SQIVND (reference sequence). The trim removed 3 bases at V and 5 bases at J, leaving 5 bases unmatched. CDR3 residues: CASSIRRGKDTQYF. The CDR3 coding sequence is TGTGCCAGTAGTATCCGGCGGGGGAAAGATACGCAGTATTTT.

The genes are TRBV11-2 and TRBJ1-1; D might be TRBD1 (6 bases). CDR3 length: 13 amino acids. Germline V gene data show CDR1 as SGHAT and CDR2 as FQNNGV. The V gene lost 1 base and the J gene lost 10 bases, with 13 bases spanning the gap. Written as DNA, the CDR3 is TGTGCCAGCAGCTTAGTGGAGGGGGAGGGAGCTTTCTTT. Translation gives CASSLVEGEGAFF.

This clone was seen just once. The chain has TRBV2 and TRBJ1-4; a possible D gene is TRBD1 (5 bases). Trimming took 4 bases from V and 4 from J, leaving 10 bases between them. The CDR3 is 14 amino acids. Germline V lookup: CDR1 SNHLY, CDR2 FYNNEI. Here the CDR3 reads CASSAWGLNEKLFF. The DNA of the CDR3 is TGTGCCAGCAGTGCTTGGGGACTTAATGAAAAACTGTTTTTT.

The chain has TRBV29-1 and TRBJ1-1; D unclear. Germline values: CDR1 SQVTM, CDR2 ANQGSEA. The CDR3 extends over 13 amino acids. Deletions cut 3 bases from V and 3 bases from J, with 11 bases between. The CDR3 DNA is TGCAGCGTTGAGACACCCGTGGACACTGAAGCTTTCTTT. It translates to CSVETPVDTEAFF.

The rearrangement uses TRBV7-2 and TRBJ1-3, with D hard to call. With 1 base removed from V and 0 bases from J, the gap between germline ends came to 10 bases. The CDR3 runs to 16 residues. Per germline, CDR1 SGHTA and CDR2 FQGNSA. The CDR3 DNA reads TGTGCCAGCAGCTTAGAACGGCGTAGCTCTGGAAACACCATATATTTT. It codes for CASSLERRSSGNTIYF.

The V call is TRBV15, the J call TRBJ2-7, with D maybe TRBD2 (6 bases). Trimming took 0 bases from V and 3 from J, leaving 15 bases between them. This CDR3 spans 16 amino acids. In germline, CDR1 is LNHNV, CDR2 YYDKDF (reference sequence). The CDR3 here is CATSRDTGLTLYEQYF. Here the CDR3 DNA reads TGTGCCACCAGCAGAGATACGGGACTCACGCTCTACGAGCAGTACTTC. Complete variable domain (other parts from reference TRBV15 and TRBJ2-7): DAMVIQNPRYQVTQFGKPVTLSCSQTLNHNVMYWYQQKSSQAPKLLFHYYDKDFNNEADTPDNFQSRRPNTSFCFLDIRSPGLGDTAMYLCATSRDTGLTLYEQYFGPGTRLTVT.

The chain has TRBV5-8 and TRBJ2-5, with a tentative D call TRBD1 (6 bases). The V end was cut by 0 bases, the J end by 5 bases, with 20 bases between. The CDR3 loop spans 17 amino acids. The V gene's germline CDR1 is SGHTS and CDR2 YDEGEE. The CDR3 region has the DNA TGTGCCAGCAGCTTGGGGACCCTCTTCTTACAGGGCGAGACCCAGTACTTC. Protein product: CASSLGTLFLQGETQYF.

This chain joins TRBV6-1 and TRBJ1-2; TRBD1 aligns across 7 bases. With 6 bases clipped from V and 1 base from J, the junction kept 2 bases outside the gene matches. Germline V CDR1 and CDR2: MNHNS, SASEGT. The length of the CDR3 is 13 residues. The CDR3 sequence is CASSGTVNYGYTF. CDR3 sequence (DNA): TGTGCCAGCAGCGGGACAGTTAACTATGGCTACACCTTC.

Only a few counts were recorded for this clone. The chain employs TRBV6-2 or TRBV6-3 and TRBJ1-2; no clear D gene. From germline, CDR1 is MNHEY and CDR2 SVGEGT. The CDR3 contains 14 residues. Between the trimmed V and J ends, which lost 4 bases and 3 bases, there was a span of 12 bases. The CDR3 spells CASSWGTADYGYTF. CDR3 nucleotide sequence: TGTGCCAGCAGTTGGGGAACAGCCGACTATGGCTACACCTTC.

This rearrangement joins TRBV5-1 to TRBJ1-4; 7 bases map to TRBD1. V lost 4 bases and J lost 8; bases outside the gene matches: 11. This CDR3 contains 15 residues. Germline CDR1 is SGHRS and CDR2 is YFSETQ. CDR3 DNA sequence: TGCGCCAGCAGCACGACAGGGCCCACTGGGGAAAAACTGTTTTTT. It codes for CASSTTGPTGEKLFF.

This sequence joins TRBV2 and TRBJ1-2, with a weak D call TRBD1 (6 bases). Germline V gene sequence: CDR1 SNHLY, CDR2 FYNNEI. CDR3 length: 12 amino acids. V was clipped by 3 bases and J by 6 bases, with 8 bases between them. This chain's CDR3 is CASSEQGHGYTF. The CDR3 DNA reads as TGTGCCAGCAGTGAGCAGGGGCATGGCTACACCTTC. Based on the CDR3 plus reference TRBV2 and TRBJ1-2, the full variable domain is EPEVTQTPSHQVTQMGQEVILRCVPISNHLYFYWYRQILGQKVEFLVSFYNNEISEKSEIFDDQFSVERPDGSNFTLKIRSTKLEDSAMYFCASSEQGHGYTFGSGTRLTVV.